The rows below give T cell receptor beta chains drawn from one sample of a study of technical replicates of blood from a handful of donors. Only in-frame clones appear in the TCRdb table, and some are missing; sequencing was by immunoSEQ multiplex PCR. Of tens of thousands of clones listed, roughly 94% are singletons. Sequencing input: T cells isolated from PBMCs. Receptors were obtained from a human donor in good health. Each CDR3 is given with its conserved first and last residue. The D gene is left open where the match is weak. The size field is filled for only some rows; it gives once, few, many or a size class.

abundance: .
d_gene: .
j_gene: TRBJ2-6
v_gene: TRBV19
CDR3aa: CASSIAAGFVEGANVLTF
CDR3nt: TGTGCCAGTAGTATAGCGGCAGGGTTTGTGGAAGGGGCCAACGTCCTGACTTTC

abundance: .
d_gene: TRBD1
j_gene: TRBJ1-1
v_gene: TRBV6-5
CDR3aa: CASKVGQGHTEAFF
CDR3nt: TGTGCCAGCAAAGTGGGACAGGGGCACACTGAAGCTTTCTTT

abundance: .
d_gene: .
j_gene: TRBJ1-5
v_gene: TRBV19
CDR3aa: CASSIGVQPQHF
CDR3nt: TGTGCCAGTAGTATCGGGGTTCAGCCCCAGCATTTT

abundance: .
d_gene: TRBD1
j_gene: TRBJ1-2
v_gene: TRBV7-9
CDR3aa: CASSLDGQDARIYGYTF
CDR3nt: TGTGCCAGCAGCTTAGACGGACAGGACGCCCGTATCTATGGCTACACCTTC

abundance: .
d_gene: TRBD2
j_gene: TRBJ2-5
v_gene: TRBV7-8
CDR3aa: CASSLNPPGGHKTQYF
CDR3nt: TGTGCCAGCAGCTTAAACCCACCGGGAGGCCACAAGACCCAGTACTTC

abundance: .
d_gene: TRBD2
j_gene: TRBJ2-7
v_gene: TRBV5-4
CDR3aa: CASSPGLAGSYEQYF
CDR3nt: TGTGCCAGCAGCCCAGGACTAGCGGGCTCCTACGAGCAGTACTTC

abundance: .
d_gene: .
j_gene: TRBJ1-3
v_gene: TRBV27
CDR3aa: CASSLSQGWGNTIYF
CDR3nt: TGTGCCAGCAGTTTATCACAGGGATGGGGAAACACCATATATTTT

abundance: .
d_gene: .
j_gene: TRBJ2-1
v_gene: TRBV28
CDR3aa: CASSLSGAYNEQFF
CDR3nt: TGTGCCAGCAGTTTATCGGGGGCCTACAATGAGCAGTTCTTC

abundance: few
d_gene: .
j_gene: TRBJ1-1
v_gene: TRBV6-5
CDR3aa: CASSYLPNTEAFF
CDR3nt: TGTGCCAGCAGTTACCTCCCGAACACTGAAGCTTTCTTT

abundance: .
d_gene: .
j_gene: TRBJ2-1
v_gene: TRBV7-7
CDR3aa: CASSLEPRNEQFF
CDR3nt: TGTGCTAGCAGCTTAGAGCCTCGCAATGAGCAGTTCTTC

abundance: .
d_gene: .
j_gene: TRBJ2-2
v_gene: TRBV4-1
CDR3aa: CASSQGQGSTGELFF
CDR3nt: TGCGCCAGCAGCCAAGGGCAGGGGTCCACCGGGGAGCTGTTTTTT

abundance: .
d_gene: TRBD2
j_gene: TRBJ2-1
v_gene: TRBV10-3
CDR3aa: CAISGTTSGRYEQFF
CDR3nt: TGTGCCATCAGTGGGACGACTAGCGGGAGGTACGAGCAGTTCTTC

abundance: .
d_gene: TRBD1
j_gene: TRBJ2-7
v_gene: TRBV6-5
CDR3aa: CASSYQGQGMDEQYF
CDR3nt: TGTGCCAGCAGTTACCAAGGACAGGGGATGGACGAGCAGTACTTC

abundance: .
d_gene: TRBD1
j_gene: TRBJ1-5
v_gene: TRBV6-5
CDR3aa: CASSYGTGFKQPQHF
CDR3nt: TGTGCCAGCAGTTACGGGACAGGGTTTAAGCAGCCCCAGCATTTT

abundance: .
d_gene: TRBD1
j_gene: TRBJ2-7
v_gene: TRBV5-4
CDR3aa: CASGGQGANYEQYF
CDR3nt: TGTGCCAGCGGAGGACAGGGGGCAAACTACGAGCAGTACTTC

abundance: .
d_gene: .
j_gene: TRBJ2-3
v_gene: TRBV11-3
CDR3aa: CASKGNFTDTQYF
CDR3nt: TGTGCCAGCAAGGGGAACTTCACAGATACGCAGTATTTT

abundance: .
d_gene: .
j_gene: TRBJ2-7
v_gene: TRBV6-1
CDR3aa: CASSDLGITYEQYF
CDR3nt: TGTGCCAGCAGTGATCTAGGTATCACCTACGAGCAGTACTTC

abundance: .
d_gene: .
j_gene: TRBJ1-2
v_gene: TRBV5-1
CDR3aa: CASSQGTPDTGYTF
CDR3nt: TGCGCCAGCAGCCAAGGGACACCTGATACTGGCTACACCTTC

abundance: .
d_gene: .
j_gene: TRBJ2-1
v_gene: TRBV25-1
CDR3aa: CASSDYSGSSYNEQFF
CDR3nt: TGTGCCAGCAGTGACTATAGCGGAAGCTCCTACAATGAGCAGTTCTTC

abundance: .
d_gene: .
j_gene: TRBJ2-1
v_gene: TRBV21-1
CDR3aa: CASSKGSGYNEQFF
CDR3nt: TGTGCCAGCAGCAAAGGTAGCGGCTACAATGAGCAGTTCTTC

abundance: .
d_gene: .
j_gene: TRBJ1-5
v_gene: TRBV19
CDR3aa: CASSIGFPGVSNQPQHF
CDR3nt: TGTGCCAGTAGTATAGGTTTCCCGGGGGTTAGCAATCAGCCCCAGCATTTT

abundance: .
d_gene: .
j_gene: TRBJ2-7
v_gene: TRBV15
CDR3aa: CATSRDGTIPLTYEQYF
CDR3nt: TGTGCCACCAGCAGAGATGGGACAATTCCTCTTACATACGAGCAGTACTTC

abundance: .
d_gene: .
j_gene: TRBJ2-6
v_gene: TRBV25-1
CDR3aa: CASSASTGTGANVLTF
CDR3nt: TGTGCCAGCAGTGCATCCACAGGGACCGGGGCCAACGTCCTGACTTTC

abundance: .
d_gene: TRBD2
j_gene: TRBJ2-7
v_gene: TRBV13
CDR3aa: CASSLGGGFGYEQYF
CDR3nt: TGTGCCAGCAGCTTAGGCGGGGGGTTCGGCTACGAGCAGTACTTC

abundance: .
d_gene: .
j_gene: TRBJ2-1
v_gene: TRBV6-5
CDR3aa: CASSSDGHNEQFF
CDR3nt: TGTGCCAGCAGTAGCGACGGCCACAATGAGCAGTTCTTC

abundance: .
d_gene: .
j_gene: TRBJ2-3
v_gene: TRBV11-3
CDR3aa: CASSFNTGDTQYF
CDR3nt: TGTGCCAGCAGCTTTAACACAGGGGATACGCAGTATTTT

abundance: .
d_gene: .
j_gene: TRBJ2-4
v_gene: TRBV6-6
CDR3aa: CASSPQGAKNIQYF
CDR3nt: TGTGCCAGCAGTCCACAGGGAGCCAAAAACATTCAGTACTTC

abundance: .
d_gene: .
j_gene: TRBJ1-4
v_gene: TRBV25-1
CDR3aa: CASSGGRGIATNEKLFF
CDR3nt: TGTGCCAGCAGTGGGGGACGGGGGATAGCAACTAATGAAAAACTGTTTTTT

abundance: .
d_gene: .
j_gene: TRBJ1-1
v_gene: TRBV10-3
CDR3aa: CAISRQAMNTEAFF
CDR3nt: TGTGCCATCAGCCGACAGGCCATGAACACTGAAGCTTTCTTT

abundance: .
d_gene: TRBD2
j_gene: TRBJ2-5
v_gene: TRBV5-4
CDR3aa: CASSITLSGWQTQYF
CDR3nt: TGTGCCAGCAGCATTACACTTAGCGGGTGGCAGACCCAGTACTTC

abundance: .
d_gene: .
j_gene: TRBJ1-4
v_gene: TRBV27
CDR3aa: CASSLGDRPSDKLFF
CDR3nt: TGTGCCAGCAGTTTAGGCGACAGGCCTTCTGACAAACTGTTTTTT

abundance: .
d_gene: TRBD1
j_gene: TRBJ1-5
v_gene: TRBV7-8
CDR3aa: CASSRNRGLQQPQHF
CDR3nt: TGTGCCAGCAGTCGTAACAGGGGGCTTCAGCAGCCCCAGCATTTT

abundance: .
d_gene: .
j_gene: TRBJ1-1
v_gene: TRBV19
CDR3aa: CASSAHRELDPEAFF
CDR3nt: TGTGCCAGTAGTGCTCACAGGGAGCTCGACCCTGAAGCTTTCTTT

abundance: few
d_gene: .
j_gene: TRBJ1-1
v_gene: TRBV15
CDR3aa: CATSRDDGRVSRLDTEAFF
CDR3nt: TGTGCCACCAGCAGAGATGACGGCAGGGTAAGTCGGTTGGACACTGAAGCTTTCTTT

abundance: .
d_gene: .
j_gene: TRBJ1-5
v_gene: TRBV18
CDR3aa: CASSPQSNQPQHF
CDR3nt: TGTGCCAGCTCCCCTCAGTCCAATCAGCCCCAGCATTTT

abundance: .
d_gene: TRBD2
j_gene: TRBJ2-7
v_gene: TRBV5-8
CDR3aa: CASRLTSGSYEQYF
CDR3nt: TGTGCCAGCAGATTGACTAGCGGGAGTTACGAGCAGTACTTC